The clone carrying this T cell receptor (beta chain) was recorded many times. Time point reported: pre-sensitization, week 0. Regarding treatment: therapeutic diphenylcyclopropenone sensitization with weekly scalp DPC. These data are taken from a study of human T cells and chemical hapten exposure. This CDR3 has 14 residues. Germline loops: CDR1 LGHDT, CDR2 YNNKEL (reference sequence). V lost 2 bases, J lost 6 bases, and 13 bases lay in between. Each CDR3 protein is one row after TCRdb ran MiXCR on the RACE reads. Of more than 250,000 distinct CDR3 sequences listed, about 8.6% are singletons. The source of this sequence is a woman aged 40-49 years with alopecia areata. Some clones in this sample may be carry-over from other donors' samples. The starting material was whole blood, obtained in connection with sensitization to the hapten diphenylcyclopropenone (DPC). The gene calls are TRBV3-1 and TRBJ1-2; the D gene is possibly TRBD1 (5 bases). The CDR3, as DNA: TGTGCCAGCAGCCAACCTGGCAGGGACCATGGCTACACCTTC. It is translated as CASSQPGRDHGYTF.